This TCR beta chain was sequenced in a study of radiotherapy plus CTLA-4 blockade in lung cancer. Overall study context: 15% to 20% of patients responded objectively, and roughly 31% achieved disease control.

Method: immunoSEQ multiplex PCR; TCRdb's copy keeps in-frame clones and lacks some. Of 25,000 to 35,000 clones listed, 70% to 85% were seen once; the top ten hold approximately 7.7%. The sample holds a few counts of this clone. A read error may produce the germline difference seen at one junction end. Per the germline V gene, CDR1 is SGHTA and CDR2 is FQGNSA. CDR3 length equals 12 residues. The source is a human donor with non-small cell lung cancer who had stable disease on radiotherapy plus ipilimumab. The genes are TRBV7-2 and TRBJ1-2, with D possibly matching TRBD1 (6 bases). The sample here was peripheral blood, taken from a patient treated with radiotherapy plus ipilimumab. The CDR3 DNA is TGTGCCAGCAGCTTAGTGTCCGGGGGGGCTCACTTC. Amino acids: CASSLVSGGAHF. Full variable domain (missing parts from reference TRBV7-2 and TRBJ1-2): GAGVSQSPSNKVTEKGKDVELRCDPISGHTALYWYRQSLGQGLEFLIYFQGNSAPDKSGLPSDRFSAERTGGSVSTLTIQRTQQEDSAVYLCASSLVSGGAHFGSGTRLTVV.